This TCR beta chain emerged from a study of cytomegalovirus exposure and HLA in healthy donors. The trim removed 1 base at V and 3 bases at J, leaving 9 bases unmatched. CDR1 is SGHNT and CDR2 is YYREEE in the germline V gene (reference sequence). This CDR3 spans 17 amino acids. Study findings and constraints: An analysis that came later showed most CMV-associated TCR beta chains appearing HLA-restricted.

13 Jbeta primers and 60 Vbeta primers were used for the PCR. Repertoires were generated with immunoSEQ multiplex PCR, while TCRdb's copy carries only in-frame clones and drops some. The table records about 150,000 clones, about 76% of them present only once. Details on this clone: Its antigen remains unknown.

V and J are TRBV5-4 and TRBJ1-2; 10 bases fit TRBD1. This TCR was sampled from a human donor in good health. The specimen was PBMCs. CDR3 amino acids: CASSLYGGQGTYYGYTF. Written as DNA, the CDR3 is TGTGCCAGCAGCTTGTATGGGGGACAGGGGACCTACTATGGCTACACCTTC.